The TCR beta chain under discussion was sequenced for a study of cytomegalovirus exposure and HLA in healthy donors. Study results and caveats: Later on, an analysis found that several of the most significant clusters appeared to be linked to common viral pathogens, which included parvovirus B19. Presence/absence analyses treated sequencing depth as roughly uniform across donors. There were some V segments, including TRBV6-2 and TRBV6-3, excluded as indistinguishable.

The junction had 8 bases not matched to a gene; V was cut back by 10 bases and J by 1 base. This CDR3 is 15 amino acids long. CDR1 and CDR2 from the germline V gene are SNHLY and FYNNEI. Primers included in the PCR were 60 Vbeta and 13 Jbeta primers. Sequencing was performed with immunoSEQ multiplex PCR; in TCRdb, only in-frame clones are kept and a portion is missing. The sample holds just over 150,000 clones; around 79% are singletons and the top ten take just over 3%. For this clone: Its antigen is still unknown.

Sequenced sample: PBMCs. The receptor's source is a woman between 35 and 50 years old in good health and CMV-seronegative. The V and J genes are TRBV2 and TRBJ1-5; TRBD1 matches at 9 bases. The CDR3 DNA is TGTGCCACCAAAAAACAGGGGGCGAGCAATCAGCCCCAGCATTTT. Its protein is CATKKQGASNQPQHF.